This is a list of T cell receptor beta chains from one sample in a study of T cells after yellow fever vaccination. TCRdb passed the 5' RACE reads through MiXCR, listing each CDR3 protein once. The sample has approximately 240,000 distinct CDR3 sequences, more than 3.5% seen once. This material consisted of PBMCs, taken 15 days after the yellow fever booster vaccination. All receptors come from a man in his late teens or twenties who received the YFV17D yellow fever vaccine. Both conserved end residues are part of each CDR3. D genes are given only for firm matches. A clone size is listed for some rows: how often the clone was seen (once, few, many), or a class if it is expanded.

size: many; J: TRBJ1-6; length: 15; D: NA; V: TRBV18; DNA: TGTGCCAGCTCGCTCGGGAGACCTTATAATTCACCCCTCCACTTT; CDR3: CASSLGRPYNSPLHF
size: many; J: TRBJ2-2; length: 17; D: NA; V: TRBV19; DNA: TGTGCCAGTAGGGACGGGGGCGCGTCGTCGAACACCGGGGAGCTGTTTTTT; CDR3: CASRDGGASSNTGELFF
size: many; J: TRBJ1-6; length: 13; D: NA; V: TRBV6-5; DNA: TGTGCCAGCTCAGGGAGACTTAATTCACCCCTCCACTTT; CDR3: CASSGRLNSPLHF
size: many; J: TRBJ1-1; length: 14; D: TRBD1; V: TRBV5-1; DNA: TGCGCCAGCAGCTGGACAGGGGAGGACACTGAAGCTTTCTTT; CDR3: CASSWTGEDTEAFF
size: many; J: TRBJ2-3; length: 17; D: NA; V: TRBV4-3; DNA: TGCGCCAGCAGCCAAGATTGGGTGGGGGGGCCAACAGATACGCAGTATTTT; CDR3: CASSQDWVGGPTDTQYF
size: many; J: TRBJ2-6; length: 13; D: NA; V: TRBV7-2; DNA: TGTGGGGCGAGATTCGCTGGGGCCAACGTCCTGACTTTC; CDR3: CGARFAGANVLTF
size: many; J: TRBJ2-6; length: 19; D: TRBD1; V: TRBV7-3; DNA: TGTGCCAGCAGACTGTACTCCGGGACAGGGTACCCTGGGGCCAACGTCCTGACTTTC; CDR3: CASRLYSGTGYPGANVLTF
size: NA; J: TRBJ1-4; length: 17; D: NA; V: TRBV7-9; DNA: TGTGCCAGCAGCCCGCGAGGCCGGGCAGGGGCTAATGAAAAACTGTTTTTT; CDR3: CASSPRGRAGANEKLFF
size: many; J: TRBJ2-1; length: 14; D: NA; V: TRBV18; DNA: TGTGCCAGCTCACCACGAGAGGGTCGGAATGAGCAGTTCTTC; CDR3: CASSPREGRNEQFF
size: many; J: TRBJ2-3; length: 13; D: NA; V: TRBV5-4; DNA: TGTGCCAGCAGCCTGGATCTGGCAGATACGCAGTATTTT; CDR3: CASSLDLADTQYF
size: many; J: TRBJ1-4; length: 13; D: NA; V: TRBV2; DNA: TGTGCCAGCAGCGGCAGGGCTAATGAAAAACTGTTTTTT; CDR3: CASSGRANEKLFF
size: many; J: TRBJ2-5; length: 13; D: TRBD2; V: TRBV5-6; DNA: TGTGCCAGCAGCTTGCCTAGCGGGGAGACCCAGTACTTC; CDR3: CASSLPSGETQYF
size: many; J: TRBJ2-1; length: 15; D: TRBD2; V: TRBV5-1; DNA: TGCGCCAGCAGCTTCCTAGCGGGGGGCGGCAATGAGCAGTTCTTC; CDR3: CASSFLAGGGNEQFF
size: many; J: TRBJ1-5; length: 17; D: NA; V: TRBV28; DNA: TGTGCCAGCAGTTTCCGACCAAGGGTCTTGGGCAATCAGCCCCAGCATTTT; CDR3: CASSFRPRVLGNQPQHF
size: many; J: TRBJ2-3; length: 14; D: NA; V: TRBV5-6; DNA: TGTGCCAGCAGCTTCTTGCAAAGCACAGATACGCAGTATTTT; CDR3: CASSFLQSTDTQYF
size: many; J: TRBJ1-1; length: 14; D: NA; V: TRBV5-1; DNA: TGCGCCAGCAGCTTCGACGGAAACGACGCTGAAGCTTTCTTT; CDR3: CASSFDGNDAEAFF
size: many; J: TRBJ1-1; length: 16; D: NA; V: TRBV5-1; DNA: TGCGCCAGCAGCTCGTTGCCGGGGGTGGGGGACACTGAAGCTTTCTTT; CDR3: CASSSLPGVGDTEAFF
size: many; J: TRBJ1-5; length: 13; D: NA; V: TRBV12-3/TRBV12-4; DNA: TGTGCCAGCAGTTTCCTACGGGATCAGCCCCAGCATTTT; CDR3: CASSFLRDQPQHF
size: many; J: TRBJ1-3; length: 13; D: NA; V: TRBV6-6; DNA: TGTGCCAGCAGTCGTTTATACGGAAACACCATATATTTT; CDR3: CASSRLYGNTIYF
size: NA; J: TRBJ2-2; length: 15; D: TRBD2; V: TRBV4-2; DNA: TGTGCCAGCGGCCAAGGACTAGCGGACACCGGGGAGCTGTTTTTT; CDR3: CASGQGLADTGELFF
size: many; J: TRBJ2-1; length: 15; D: NA; V: TRBV25-1; DNA: TGTGCCAGCAGTTTACAGGGAAACTCCTACAATGAGCAGTTCTTC; CDR3: CASSLQGNSYNEQFF
size: many; J: TRBJ1-5; length: 15; D: NA; V: TRBV20-1; DNA: TGCAGTGCTAGTATAGCCGGAGATAGCAATCAGCCCCAGCATTTT; CDR3: CSASIAGDSNQPQHF
size: many; J: TRBJ1-2; length: 14; D: NA; V: TRBV20-1; DNA: TGCAGTGCCGTCGGTGACAGTCGTAACTATGGCTACACCTTC; CDR3: CSAVGDSRNYGYTF
size: many; J: TRBJ1-1; length: 16; D: TRBD1; V: TRBV5-1; DNA: TGCGCCAGCAGCTTGTTGGGGCTCAGGGGGTACACTGAAGCTTTCTTT; CDR3: CASSLLGLRGYTEAFF
size: few; J: TRBJ2-1; length: 15; D: TRBD2; V: TRBV6-5; DNA: TGTGCCAGCAGTTACTCGACGGGGGGGCTCTATGAGCAGTTCTTC; CDR3: CASSYSTGGLYEQFF
size: few; J: TRBJ2-3; length: 16; D: TRBD2; V: TRBV18; DNA: TGTGCCAGCTCAGCCCTTACTAGCGGGGGGACAGATACGCAGTATTTT; CDR3: CASSALTSGGTDTQYF
size: many; J: TRBJ1-1; length: 14; D: TRBD1; V: TRBV7-9; DNA: TGTGCCAGCAGCTCCGGACAGGGTATGACTGAAGCTTTCTTT; CDR3: CASSSGQGMTEAFF